The sample holds many counts of the clone carrying this T cell receptor (beta chain). The method was immunoSEQ multiplex PCR; TCRdb's version includes in-frame clones alone and lacks a portion of them. The sample lists tens of thousands of clones; around 52% were seen once. The data stem from a study of cytotoxic CD8 clonotypes in ibrutinib-treated CLL. CDR3 length: 14 amino acids. The V and J ends lost 5 bases and 7 bases, in that order; junction bases with no gene match: 8. CDR1 and CDR2 (germline): MNHEY, SVGAGI. The chain joins TRBV6-5 to TRBJ2-7; 10 nucleotides agree with TRBD1. Sample: PBMCs, taken after 12 months of ibrutinib treatment. The source of this sequence is a human donor with chronic lymphocytic leukemia. This CDR3 reads CASSQLDRGREQYF. In nucleotides, the CDR3 is TGTGCCAGCAGTCAACTTGACAGGGGGCGAGAGCAGTACTTC.